These 12 T cell receptor beta chains came from one sample sequenced in a study of T-cell memory formation after mild COVID-19. Using its own MiXCR run on the 5' RACE reads, TCRdb lists one record per CDR3 protein. The sample records 130,000 to 150,000 distinct CDR3 sequences, about 19% being singletons. Sequencing input: PBMCs or a T cell subset sorted from them (not recorded which). The receptors originated from an adult woman who had mild COVID-19 (a few samples of this study predate the infection). Cell type and time point are not known.

The table lists this clonotype with a few counts. The V gene is TRBV4-1, the J gene TRBJ2-3; D is uncertain. CDR1 is MGHRA and CDR2 is YSYEKL in the germline V gene. The V end lost 8 bases, the J end lost 3 bases, and 12 bases lay between the germline ends. The CDR3 length is 13 residues. In DNA, the CDR3 is TGCGCCAGCGCAAGCCGGTTGACAGATACGCAGTATTTT. It codes for CASASRLTDTQYF.

This clonotype occurred a few times. This chain uses TRBV18 with TRBJ2-3; possibly TRBD1 for D (5 bases). The CDR3 length is 15 residues. V gave up 4 bases and J gave up 1 base, with 12 bases separating them. Germline CDR1 is KGHSH and CDR2 is LQKENI. The CDR3 nucleotides are TGTGCCAGCTCACTCTCACAGGTTGGCACAGATACGCAGTATTTT. This sequence encodes CASSLSQVGTDTQYF.

The chain recombines TRBV28 with TRBJ1-1; D uncertain. The germline V gene has CDR1 MDHEN and CDR2 SYDVKM. CDR3 length: 11 amino acids. Trimming pared 7 bases from V and 3 bases from J, leaving 6 bases between. The CDR3 nucleotides are TGTGCCAGCACTACCTACACTGAAGCTTTCTTT. Translation gives CASTTYTEAFF.

This chain connects TRBV24-1 to TRBJ2-4, with TRBD1 identical over 7 bases. V shed 3 bases, J shed 0 bases, and the junction held 4 bases outside the gene matches. CDR3 length equals 16 residues. The germline gives CDR1 KGHDR, CDR2 SFDVKD. The CDR3 is CATSDHRGKAKNIQYF. DNA of the CDR3: TGTGCCACCAGTGATCACAGGGGTAAAGCCAAAAACATTCAGTACTTC.

The gene calls are TRBV7-6 and TRBJ2-5; tentative D call: TRBD1 (5 bases). The CDR3 consists of 13 residues. Looked up from germline, CDR1 is SGHVS and CDR2 is FNYEAQ. Trimming removed 4 bases from V and 5 bases from J, with 11 bases in between. DNA of the CDR3: TGTGCCAGCAGCTCCAGGGTCAGGGAGACCCAGTACTTC. Protein: CASSSRVRETQYF.

This clonotype is judged medium-sized. V and J are TRBV7-2 and TRBJ2-2; 12 nucleotides match TRBD2. V trimming: 5 bases; J trimming: 6 bases; junction bases outside the gene matches: 16. The length of the CDR3 is 19 residues. Germline V gene data show CDR1 as SGHTA and CDR2 as FQGNSA. CDR3 DNA: TGTGCCAGCAGCCGCCTAGCGGGAGGGTCGCCCGAGAAGGCCGGGGAGCTGTTTTTT. Translating gives CASSRLAGGSPEKAGELFF.

This sequence joins TRBV20-1 and TRBJ1-5; tentative D call: TRBD1 (5 bases). Looked up from germline, CDR1 is DFQATT and CDR2 is SNEGSKA (reference sequence). V was pared by 3 bases and J by 5 bases, with 11 bases between. The CDR3 has 13 amino acids. This CDR3 is CSARRTKYQPQHF. In DNA form, the CDR3 reads TGCAGTGCTAGGCGGACAAAATATCAGCCCCAGCATTTT.

This clonotype was seen a few times. J is TRBJ2-3 and V is TRBV29-1; 11 positions agree with TRBD2. Germline CDR1 and CDR2: SQVTM and ANQGSEA. This CDR3 comprises 14 residues. Unmatched junction bases numbered 6, after V lost 6 bases and J lost 4 bases. The CDR3: CSVLAGGSADTQYF. CDR3 bases: TGCAGCGTCCTAGCGGGAGGCTCCGCAGATACGCAGTATTTT.

The sample holds many counts of this clonotype. This sequence joins TRBV12-3 or TRBV12-4 and TRBJ2-3; D not certain. The CDR3 spans 12 residues. V lost 3 bases and J 1 base, leaving 2 bases between the germline ends. The CDR3 DNA is TGTGCCAGCAGTTTCGGCACAGATACGCAGTATTTT. Its protein is CASSFGTDTQYF.

Only a few counts were recorded for this clonotype. The chain has TRBV4-1 and TRBJ2-7; D ambiguous. Per germline, CDR1 MGHRA and CDR2 YSYEKL. The CDR3 covers 14 residues. Trimming removed 0 bases from V and 4 bases from J, with 10 bases in between. This CDR3 is CASSQEGWEYEQYF. Written as DNA, the CDR3 is TGCGCCAGCAGCCAAGAGGGCTGGGAATACGAGCAGTACTTC.

Ten or more counts support this clonotype. The rearrangement joins TRBV13 to TRBJ2-5; 7 bases agree with TRBD2. Trimming at V came to 2 bases and at J to 4 bases, leaving 4 bases not matched to a gene. CDR3 length: 14 residues. Germline CDR1 PRHDT, CDR2 FYEKMQ (reference sequence). The CDR3 DNA is TGTGCCAGCAGCTTACCCGGGACTACAGAGACCCAGTACTTC. Translating gives CASSLPGTTETQYF.

V is TRBV20-1 and J is TRBJ1-4; a weak D match, TRBD1 (5 bases). V lost 5 bases to trimming and J lost 8 bases, with 18 bases between them. The CDR3 length is 14 residues. Germline V gene sequence: CDR1 DFQATT, CDR2 SNEGSKA (reference sequence). The CDR3 bases are TGCAGTGCTCTCTCCAGGGATCGAGGCGAAAAACTGTTTTTT. It yields the protein CSALSRDRGEKLFF.